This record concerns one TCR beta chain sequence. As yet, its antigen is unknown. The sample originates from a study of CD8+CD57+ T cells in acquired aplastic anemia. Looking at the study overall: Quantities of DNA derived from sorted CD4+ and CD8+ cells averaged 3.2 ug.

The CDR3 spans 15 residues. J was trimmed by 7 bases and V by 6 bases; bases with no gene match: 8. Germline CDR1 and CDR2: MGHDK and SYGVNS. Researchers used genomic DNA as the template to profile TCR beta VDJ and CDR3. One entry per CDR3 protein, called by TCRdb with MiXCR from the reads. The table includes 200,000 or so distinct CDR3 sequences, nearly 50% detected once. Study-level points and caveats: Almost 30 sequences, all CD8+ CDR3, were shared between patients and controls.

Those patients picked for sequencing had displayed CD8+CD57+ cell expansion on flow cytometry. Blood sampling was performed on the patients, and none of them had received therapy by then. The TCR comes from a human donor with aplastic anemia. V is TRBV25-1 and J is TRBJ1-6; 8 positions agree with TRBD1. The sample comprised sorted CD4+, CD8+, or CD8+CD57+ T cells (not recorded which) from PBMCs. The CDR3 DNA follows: TGTGCCAGCAGCCCAGGGGGGACAGGAAATTCACCCCTCCACTTT. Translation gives CASSPGGTGNSPLHF.